The 27 T cell receptor beta chains listed next were all sequenced from one sample in a study of T cell responses to AZD1222 COVID-19 vaccine. Sequencing was performed with immunoSEQ multiplex PCR; in TCRdb, only in-frame clones are kept and a portion is missing. The sample lists 110,000 to 150,000 clones, around 89% occurring once. The sequenced sample was peripheral blood, obtained on day 0 of AZD1222 vaccination. The receptors shown here come from an adult in good health.

The gene calls are TRBV7-2 and TRBJ1-3; the D is unclear. V lost 5 bases, J lost 1 base, and 12 bases lay in between. The length of the CDR3 is 15 residues. CDR1 and CDR2 (germline): SGHTA, FQGNSA. The CDR3, as DNA: TGTGCCAGCAGCGCCGACGGGCTTTCTGGAAACACCATATATTTT. It is translated as CASSADGLSGNTIYF.

The chain has TRBV19 and TRBJ1-1; D uncertain. Trimming removed 3 bases from V and 4 bases from J, with 9 bases in between. Germline V CDR1 and CDR2: LNHDA, SQIVND (reference sequence). The CDR3 contains 13 residues. The CDR3 protein is CASSMDLFTEAFF. CDR3 sequence (DNA): TGTGCCAGTAGTATGGATTTGTTCACTGAAGCTTTCTTT.

This sequence joins TRBV27 and TRBJ2-1; the match to TRBD1 covers 8 bases. This CDR3 region has 14 residues. Germline-derived CDR1 and CDR2 are MNHEY and SMNVEV (reference sequence). J lost 4 bases, V lost 3 bases, and 2 bases had no gene match. The CDR3 DNA follows: TGTGCCAGCAGTTTGCAGGGGGCGTACAATGAGCAGTTCTTC. Translation gives CASSLQGAYNEQFF.

V usage is TRBV19 and J usage is TRBJ1-2; possibly TRBD1 for D (5 bases). Germline V CDR1 and CDR2: LNHDA, SQIVND (reference sequence). V lost 5 bases and J 8 bases, leaving 21 bases between the germline ends. The CDR3 covers 15 residues. The CDR3 loop reads CASSAAWDPGLGYTF. CDR3 in DNA: TGTGCCAGTAGTGCCGCGTGGGACCCCGGGTTAGGCTACACCTTC.

The CDR3 is CASSPRDKTYNEQFF. CDR3 DNA sequence: TGTGCCAGCAGTCCCCGGGACAAGACCTACAATGAGCAGTTCTTC. The genes are TRBV7-9 and TRBJ2-1; TRBD1 might be the D (6 bases). Germline V lookup: CDR1 SEHNR, CDR2 FQNEAQ (reference sequence). V was pared by 6 bases and J by 2 bases, with 14 bases between. CDR3 length: 15 residues.

This clone was picked up a small number of times. This chain connects TRBV6-4 to TRBJ1-2; 7 positions agree with TRBD1. The CDR3 has 11 residues. Trimming at V came to 9 bases and at J to 4 bases, leaving 2 bases not matched to a gene. CDR1 and CDR2 (germline): MRHNA, SNTAGT. CDR3 DNA: TGTGCCAGTTCAGGGGGCTATGGCTACACCTTC. This sequence encodes CASSGGYGYTF.

This chain links TRBV28 with TRBJ1-2; D gene uncertain. Germline values: CDR1 MDHEN, CDR2 SYDVKM. This CDR3 contains 12 residues. V shed 4 bases and J shed 8 bases, with 11 bases lying between them. The CDR3 DNA follows: TGTGCCAGCAGTTCTACCAGGAGGGGCTACACCTTC. It encodes CASSSTRRGYTF.

The chain employs TRBV10-2 and TRBJ2-1; D unresolved. The CDR3 has 13 residues. V lost 3 bases and J lost 7, with 10 bases in between. Germline values: CDR1 WSHSY, CDR2 SAAADI. The CDR3 spells CASSDAKPNEQFF. Written as DNA, the CDR3 is TGCGCCAGCAGTGATGCTAAACCAAATGAGCAGTTCTTC.

The chain uses TRBV18 and TRBJ1-1; TRBD1 is a possible D gene (6 bases). Germline V lookup: CDR1 KGHSH, CDR2 LQKENI. Deletions cut 2 bases from V and 7 bases from J, with 11 bases between. This CDR3 is 13 amino acids long. The CDR3 nucleotides read TGTGCCAGCTCACCAGGACAGATAGATGAAGCTTTCTTT. This encodes CASSPGQIDEAFF.

The chain couples TRBV28 to TRBJ1-5, with TRBD1 identical over 7 bases. This CDR3 comprises 13 residues. Germline CDR1 and CDR2: MDHEN and SYDVKM. J lost 4 bases, V lost 6 bases, and 3 bases had no gene match. This CDR3 is CASSRGENQPQHF. CDR3 DNA: TGTGCCAGCAGCAGGGGGGAAAATCAGCCCCAGCATTTT.

V is TRBV18 and J is TRBJ1-5, with TRBD1 as a possible D gene (5 bases). Trimming pared 2 bases from V and 2 bases from J, leaving 13 bases between. This CDR3 region has 16 residues. Germline lookup yields CDR1 KGHSH and CDR2 LQKENI. The CDR3 reads CASSPGGRTGNQPQHF. In DNA form, the CDR3 reads TGTGCCAGCTCACCAGGGGGGAGAACGGGCAATCAGCCCCAGCATTTT.

The chain couples TRBV27 to TRBJ2-1; 9 bases match TRBD2. The CDR3 extends over 18 amino acids. With V trimmed by 5 bases and J by 0 bases, 11 bases remained unmatched. In germline, CDR1 is MNHEY, CDR2 SMNVEV (reference sequence). In DNA form, the CDR3 reads TGTGCCAGCAGTCCACCCCCCCATAGCGGGAGCTCCTACAATGAGCAGTTCTTC. This encodes CASSPPPHSGSSYNEQFF.

This chain connects TRBV5-1 to TRBJ2-5; 10 nucleotides match TRBD1. The CDR3 totals 17 residues. CDR1 SGHRS and CDR2 YFSETQ come from the germline V gene. J gave up 7 bases and V 5 bases, and 17 bases lay outside the gene matches. Here the CDR3 DNA reads TGCGCCAGCAGTCTTCCCCGGGACAGGGGCTTTACGGCGACCCAGTACTTC. Translated: CASSLPRDRGFTATQYF.

The table lists this clone with a few counts. V usage is TRBV12-5 and J usage is TRBJ1-6, with D hard to call. There are 13 residues in the CDR3. Trimming left V 0 bases short and J 9 bases short, with 6 bases between. CDR1 is LGHNT and CDR2 is FRNRAP in the germline V gene. CDR3 region: CASGLVRGSPLHF. The CDR3 DNA sequence: TGTGCTAGTGGTTTGGTACGGGGTTCACCCCTCCACTTT. Combining the CDR3 with reference TRBV12-5 and TRBJ1-6 gives the whole variable domain DARVTQTPRHKVTEMGQEVTMRCQPILGHNTVFWYRQTMMQGLELLAYFRNRAPLDDSGMPKDRFSAEMPDATLATLKIQPSEPRDSAVYFCASGLVRGSPLHFGNGTRLTVT.

The chain uses TRBV2 and TRBJ2-1; D is perhaps TRBD1 (6 bases). V lost 6 bases, J lost 15 bases, and 21 bases lay in between. CDR3 length: 13 amino acids. Germline CDR1 is SNHLY and CDR2 is FYNNEI. The CDR3 DNA is TGTGCCAGCAGCGCCCTAAAGGGGGACACCATGTTCTTC. This codes for CASSALKGDTMFF.

The chain links TRBV27 to TRBJ1-2; unclear D gene. The germline V and J ends were trimmed by 2 bases and 5 bases, with 9 bases remaining between them. Looked up from germline, CDR1 is MNHEY and CDR2 is SMNVEV (reference sequence). The CDR3 contains 13 residues. CDR3 loop: CASSLGDAYGYTF. In DNA, the CDR3 is TGTGCCAGCAGTTTAGGCGACGCATATGGCTACACCTTC.

The J gene is TRBJ1-5, the V gene TRBV28, with D possibly being TRBD1 (6 bases). Germline CDR1 reads MDHEN; CDR2 reads SYDVKM. CDR3 size: 15 residues. With 7 bases removed from V and 6 bases from J, the gap between germline ends came to 19 bases. CDR3 sequence (DNA): TGTGCCAGCACGCTTAGTAGGGGGTTTTCTCAGCCCCAGCATTTT. Its protein is CASTLSRGFSQPQHF.

J is TRBJ1-1 and V is TRBV6-2 or TRBV6-3; weak D call: TRBD1 (5 bases). Trimming cost V 6 bases and J 0 bases, with 17 bases left between them. The germline CDR1 and CDR2 sequences are MNHEY and SVGEGT. CDR3 length: 16 amino acids. The CDR3 region is CASSPGLRLMNTEAFF. The CDR3 nucleotides read TGTGCCAGCAGCCCGGGGCTCCGTCTCATGAACACTGAAGCTTTCTTT.

The chain combines TRBV7-8 with TRBJ2-7, with D possibly being TRBD1 (5 bases). Trimming took off 0 bases at V and 0 bases at J, with 9 bases between the two ends. The CDR3 is 15 residues long. CDR1 is SGHVS and CDR2 is FQNEAQ in the germline V gene. CDR3 protein: CASSLATTASYEQYF. CDR3 nucleotide sequence: TGTGCCAGCAGCTTAGCGACGACAGCCTCCTACGAGCAGTACTTC.

The chain's CDR3 is CASSRPGQGYNEQFF. In nucleotides, the CDR3 is TGTGCCAGCAGCCGACCGGGGCAGGGATACAATGAGCAGTTCTTC. This chain joins TRBV27 and TRBJ2-1; perhaps D is TRBD1 or TRBD2 (5 bases each). This CDR3 is built from 15 residues. Between the trimmed V and J ends, which lost 6 bases and 4 bases, there was a span of 16 bases. Germline V gene lookup returns CDR1 MNHEY and CDR2 SMNVEV (reference sequence).

The chain recombines TRBV7-2 with TRBJ1-5, with D tentatively TRBD1 (5 bases). This CDR3 spans 16 amino acids. Germline V gene lookup returns CDR1 SGHTA and CDR2 FQGNSA. V was pared by 4 bases and J by 2 bases, with 15 bases between. DNA of the CDR3: TGTGCCAGCAGCTCCCGCGGGGGGTTTGGCAATCAGCCCCAGCATTTT. This gives the protein CASSSRGGFGNQPQHF.

The CDR3 reads CSASRGAVTEAFF. The DNA of the CDR3 is TGCAGTGCTAGTAGGGGGGCAGTTACTGAAGCTTTCTTT. The V gene is TRBV20-1, the J gene TRBJ1-1; weak D call: TRBD1 (6 bases). Germline CDR1 reads DFQATT; CDR2 reads SNEGSKA (reference sequence). V was shortened by 3 bases and J by 5 bases, with 13 bases between the two germline ends. CDR3 size: 13 residues.

CDR3 DNA: TGTGCCAGCAGCCGTCGGTTGACTAGCGGGGCGAGCACAGATACGCAGTATTTT. This translates into CASSRRLTSGASTDTQYF. The chain combines TRBV7-9 with TRBJ2-3, with 11 bases that match TRBD2. J gave up 0 bases and V 5 bases, and 10 bases lay outside the gene matches. The germline V gene has CDR1 SEHNR and CDR2 FQNEAQ (reference sequence). This CDR3 has 18 amino acids.

The chain carries TRBV24-1 and TRBJ2-1, with a tentative D call TRBD2 (6 bases). The V and J ends lost 4 bases and 0 bases respectively, with 9 bases between them. Germline V gene data show CDR1 as KGHDR and CDR2 as SFDVKD. The CDR3 spans 15 residues. The CDR3 nucleotides are TGTGCCACCAGTGACGGCGGGGCCTCCTACAATGAGCAGTTCTTC. The encoded protein is CATSDGGASYNEQFF.

The rearrangement uses TRBV19 and TRBJ1-5, with D possibly TRBD1 on 6 matching bases. The CDR3 consists of 14 residues. V was clipped by 6 bases and J by 1 base, with 10 bases between them. Germline assignment: CDR1 LNHDA and CDR2 SQIVND (reference sequence). DNA for the CDR3: TGTGCCAGTAGGGCCAGGGGAAGCAATCAGCCCCAGCATTTT. Amino acids: CASRARGSNQPQHF.

The chain uses TRBV3-1 (or the pseudogene TRBV3-2) and TRBJ1-1, with a possible D match to TRBD1 (5 bases). The CDR3 has 13 amino acids. V shed 3 bases and J shed 3 bases, with 8 bases lying between them. Germline V gene lookup returns CDR1 LGHDT and CDR2 YNNKEL (reference sequence). DNA of the CDR3: TGTGCCAGCAGCCACGGGGGACACACTGAAGCTTTCTTT. Translation gives CASSHGGHTEAFF.

V and J are TRBV6-4 and TRBJ1-2, with D perhaps TRBD1 (5 bases). Trimming took 5 bases from V and 2 from J, leaving 12 bases between them. The CDR3 is made up of 14 amino acids. Germline values: CDR1 MRHNA, CDR2 SNTAGT. The CDR3 reads CASSREGANYGYTF. The CDR3 DNA sequence: TGTGCCAGCAGTCGGGAAGGGGCGAACTATGGCTACACCTTC.